The present TCR beta chain was sequenced within a study of T cell responses to AZD1222 COVID-19 vaccine. This CDR3 has 16 residues. After removal of 4 bases from V and 5 bases from J, the junction contained 12 bases not matched to a gene. Germline values: CDR1 SGHAT, CDR2 FQDESV (reference sequence). Broader study findings: White British donors predominated, females outnumbered males, and clonal diversity was possibly underestimated. Repertoire samples came only from after the peak T cell response. Spike-specific TCR breadth and depth rose after two AZD1222 doses. The reported proportion of spike-specific TCRs targeting unmutated variant regions was nearly half.

In the case of this clone: The antigen remains undetermined.

Produced via immunoSEQ multiplex PCR; TCRdb's table is partial and in-frame only. The sample shows about 140,000 clones, 90% to 95% of them seen only once. The TCR originated in an adult in good health. The V and J genes are TRBV11-1 and TRBJ2-5; the match to TRBD1 covers 8 bases. The specimen comprised peripheral blood, sampled on day 0 of AZD1222 vaccination. Here the CDR3 reads CASSSYVGQGMETQYF. In DNA form, the CDR3 reads TGTGCCAGCAGCTCGTATGTCGGACAGGGAATGGAGACCCAGTACTTC.